The 9 T cell receptor beta chains listed next were all sequenced from one sample in a study of multiple sclerosis patients with progressive multifocal leukoencephalopathy. The repertoire was sequenced with immunoSEQ multiplex PCR; TCRdb's copy has only in-frame clones and lacks some. The repertoire holds about 33,000 clones, with more than 85% as singletons. Regarding time point: time of PML onset. The starting material was PBMCs, obtained from a patient treated with natalizumab. The source of these receptors is a human donor with progressive multifocal leukoencephalopathy.

The chain combines TRBV30 with TRBJ2-1; D is unclear. The germline CDR1 and CDR2 sequences are GTSNPN and SVGIG (reference sequence). This CDR3 has 13 residues. The V end was cut by 2 bases, the J end by 9 bases, with 14 bases between. The CDR3 DNA follows: TGTGCCTGGAGTTGGATACGTCTCTCTGAGCAGTTCTTC. Its translation: CAWSWIRLSEQFF.

The chain couples TRBV12-5 to TRBJ1-5; 7 nucleotides line up with TRBD1. This CDR3 has 15 amino acids. Germline V gene sequence: CDR1 LGHNT, CDR2 FRNRAP. V gave up 6 bases and J gave up 3 bases; unmatched junction bases: 8. CDR3: CASGLGQAANQPQHF. The CDR3 nucleotides are TGTGCTAGTGGCCTAGGACAGGCCGCCAATCAGCCCCAGCATTTT.

The chain combines TRBV28 with TRBJ2-1; possibly TRBD1 for D (6 bases). Trimming cost V 8 bases and J 11 bases, with 13 bases left between them. Germline V lookup: CDR1 MDHEN, CDR2 SYDVKM. This CDR3 is 11 amino acids long. CDR3 sequence reads: CASGGPGQQFF. The CDR3 DNA reads as TGTGCCAGCGGGGGCCCTGGGCAGCAGTTCTTC.

V usage is TRBV7-6 and J usage is TRBJ2-7; a possible D gene is TRBD1 (5 bases). V lost 1 base and J 2 bases, leaving 12 bases between the germline ends. CDR3 size: 15 residues. CDR1 SGHVS and CDR2 FNYEAQ come from the germline V gene. CDR3 region: CASSLGQTTPYEQYF. DNA of the CDR3: TGTGCCAGCAGCTTAGGACAGACGACTCCCTACGAGCAGTACTTC.

Only a few counts were recorded for this clone. This sequence joins TRBV18 and TRBJ1-2; the D gene is possibly TRBD1 (6 bases). Trimming stripped 2 bases from V and 7 bases from J, with 23 bases between. This CDR3 contains 17 residues. Germline V CDR1 and CDR2: KGHSH, LQKENI. CDR3 residues: CASSPKEQGSLLRGYTF. The CDR3 DNA reads as TGTGCCAGCTCACCAAAAGAACAGGGCTCCCTGCTGCGTGGCTACACCTTC.

The V and J genes are TRBV27 and TRBJ1-4, with 8 bases identical to TRBD1. CDR1 is MNHEY and CDR2 is SMNVEV in the germline V gene (reference sequence). The CDR3 runs to 15 residues. Trimming removed 1 base from V and 8 bases from J; junction bases left unmatched: 6. The CDR3 DNA sequence: TGTGCCAGCAGTTTATTATCCCGGGACAGGGAAAAACTGTTTTTT. Protein sequence: CASSLLSRDREKLFF.

The chain recombines TRBV4-1 with TRBJ2-5, with 12 nucleotides matching TRBD1. The DNA end is a closer match to TRBJ2-7, so the J assignment may be wrong. The CDR3 sequence is 18 residues long. In germline, CDR1 is MGHRA, CDR2 YSYEKL. The CDR3 loop is CASSQGTGTGGPVYEQYF. Written as DNA, the CDR3 is TGCGCCAGCAGCCAGGGCACCGGGACAGGGGGCCCGGTTTACGAGCAGTACTTC.

For this clone: Other nucleotide sequences in the sample specify the same CDR3. This chain joins TRBV4-3 and TRBJ2-7; D possibly corresponds to TRBD2 (7 bases). V lost 0 bases to trimming and J lost 3 bases, with 21 bases between them. The germline V gene has CDR1 LGHNA and CDR2 YSLEER. The CDR3 is 18 residues long. The CDR3 nucleotides are TGCGCCAGCAGCCAAGATTGGGGGGGGGCTCTTGACTACTACGAGCAGTACTTC. Its translation: CASSQDWGGALDYYEQYF.

This sequence joins TRBV29-1 and TRBJ2-7; a weak D match, TRBD1 (5 bases). Germline CDR1 reads SQVTM; CDR2 reads ANQGSEA. V was pared by 3 bases and J by 6 bases, with 18 bases between. This CDR3 is 14 amino acids long. CDR3 residues: CSVEGGHGTGEQYF. CDR3 sequence (DNA): TGCAGCGTTGAGGGCGGACACGGCACCGGCGAGCAGTACTTC.